One and the same sample provided the 10 T cell receptor beta chains below, sequenced in a study of blood T cell repertoires in COVID-19. TCRdb's table, derived via immunoSEQ multiplex PCR, lists solely in-frame clones and lacks some. The sample has about 190,000 clones, around 91% seen once. Sequencing used peripheral blood. These receptors originate from a man between 50 and 59 years old with acute or convalescent COVID-19.

The table lists this clone with a few counts. The rearrangement links TRBV10-3 to TRBJ2-5; TRBD1 agrees at 7 bases. Germline V CDR1 and CDR2: ENHRY, SYGVKD. The CDR3 covers 15 residues. J lost 2 bases, V lost 5 bases, and 8 bases had no gene match. The CDR3 nucleotides read TGTGCCATCAGTACTGGACAGGCACAACAAGAGACCCAGTACTTC. This codes for CAISTGQAQQETQYF.

As for this clone: This sample includes further DNA sequences coding for the same CDR3. The chain has TRBV10-3 and TRBJ2-5; 10 nucleotides line up with TRBD1. Germline CDR1 reads ENHRY; CDR2 reads SYGVKD. The V and J ends lost 4 bases and 2 bases, in that order; junction bases with no gene match: 1. The CDR3 length is 14 residues. The CDR3 loop reads CAISAGQGQETQYF. DNA for the CDR3: TGTGCCATCAGTGCGGGACAGGGGCAAGAGACCCAGTACTTC.

The chain employs TRBV7-9 and TRBJ1-2; 12 nucleotides line up with TRBD1. CDR3 length: 15 amino acids. In germline, CDR1 is SEHNR, CDR2 FQNEAQ (reference sequence). V lost 5 bases and J lost 8; bases outside the gene matches: 9. CDR3 protein: CASSGRDRGQEGYTF. Written as DNA, the CDR3 is TGTGCCAGCAGCGGCAGGGACAGGGGGCAGGAAGGCTACACCTTC.

V and J are TRBV5-4 and TRBJ2-1; the match to TRBD2 covers 12 bases. This CDR3 contains 16 residues. CDR1 is SGHNT and CDR2 is YYREEE in the germline V gene (reference sequence). V lost 3 bases and J lost 2; bases outside the gene matches: 3. CDR3 sequence reads: CASSSRLAGAYNEQFF. In DNA form, the CDR3 reads TGTGCCAGCAGCTCACGACTAGCGGGGGCCTACAATGAGCAGTTCTTC.

The rearrangement joins TRBV6-5 to TRBJ2-1, with 11 bases lining up with TRBD2. Per the germline V gene, CDR1 is MNHEY and CDR2 is SVGAGI. V shed 6 bases, J shed 5 bases, and the junction held 6 bases outside the gene matches. The CDR3 loop spans 15 amino acids. CDR3 sequence (DNA): TGTGCCAGCAGAGCTCTAGCGGGAGGTAACAATGAGCAGTTCTTC. Translating it yields CASRALAGGNNEQFF.

The chain joins TRBV19 to TRBJ2-5; 8 nucleotides line up with TRBD2. The CDR3 is 14 residues long. Germline loops: CDR1 LNHDA, CDR2 SQIVND (reference sequence). V was clipped by 10 bases and J by 2 bases; unmatched bases: 9. The CDR3 loop is CATKSGGGQETQYF. Here the CDR3 DNA reads TGTGCCACAAAGAGCGGGGGTGGGCAAGAGACCCAGTACTTC.

CDR3 in DNA: TGTGCCAGCAGGAAAGGGGATGGGAGGCCAAGAAACATTCAGTACTTC. Its protein is CASRKGDGRPRNIQYF. The chain is built from TRBV2 and TRBJ2-4; tentatively, D is TRBD2 (6 bases). Trimming removed 6 bases from V and 6 bases from J, with 21 bases in between. Germline V gene lookup returns CDR1 SNHLY and CDR2 FYNNEI. The CDR3 contains 16 residues. Looking up the rest from reference TRBV2 and TRBJ2-4 gives the full variable domain: EPEVTQTPSHQVTQMGQEVILRCVPISNHLYFYWYRQILGQKVEFLVSFYNNEISEKSEIFDDQFSVERPDGSNFTLKIRSTKLEDSAMYFCASRKGDGRPRNIQYFGAGTRLSVL.

The chain uses TRBV9 and TRBJ1-5, with 8 positions matching TRBD1. The germline V gene encodes CDR1 SGDLS and CDR2 YYNGEE. The V and J ends lost 4 bases and 0 bases, in that order; junction bases with no gene match: 12. The CDR3 has 18 amino acids. The CDR3 protein is CASSPGTGSLDSNQPQHF. In DNA, the CDR3 is TGTGCCAGCAGCCCCGGGACAGGAAGCCTGGATAGCAATCAGCCCCAGCATTTT.

V gene TRBV7-9 combines with J gene TRBJ1-1; 7 nucleotides align to TRBD1. This CDR3 is 13 amino acids long. Germline loops: CDR1 SEHNR, CDR2 FQNEAQ (reference sequence). The trim removed 6 bases at V and 3 bases at J, leaving 4 bases unmatched. The CDR3 nucleotides are TGTGCCAGCAGGGTCCAGGGGGACACTGAAGCTTTCTTT. Encoded protein: CASRVQGDTEAFF.

This chain links TRBV27 with TRBJ2-1; weak D call: TRBD2 (6 bases). Germline CDR1 and CDR2: MNHEY and SMNVEV (reference sequence). V was shortened by 3 bases and J by 12 bases, with 18 bases between the two germline ends. The CDR3 runs to 14 residues. The CDR3 DNA reads TGTGCCAGCAGTTTGTCTTTCGGGAGCAAATTGCAGTTCTTC. Translating gives CASSLSFGSKLQFF.